The clone carrying this TCR beta chain came up many times. This sample was taken from a study of T-cell reconstitution after alpha-beta-depleted transplantation in children. Preparation of the TCRbeta library involved a method that used unique molecular identifiers. TCRdb itself ran the PCR reads through MiXCR, one entry per CDR3 protein. The table includes about 540,000 distinct CDR3 sequences, about a sixth detected once. CDR1 is SGHRS, CDR2 YFSETQ, per germline. The length of the CDR3 is 14 residues. Trimming took off 4 bases at V and 1 base at J, with 12 bases between the two ends. The chain is built from TRBV5-1 and TRBJ2-7; perhaps TRBD2 as D (5 bases). Sequenced material: PBMCs from the stem cell graft donor, taken from the stem cell graft. This TCR was sampled from a human donor who donated a stem cell graft to a child with acute lymphoblastic leukemia. CDR3 residues: CASSAGIGSYEQYF. CDR3 DNA: TGCGCCAGCAGCGCCGGGATCGGGTCCTACGAGCAGTACTTC.